This T cell receptor beta chain was sequenced for a study of early stage breast cancer tumors. At the level of the study: Most invasive tumors, about 80% of the 16, were ER+/PR+/HER2-.

Trimming removed 3 bases from V and 6 bases from J, with 9 bases in between. This CDR3 has 13 residues. Per the germline V gene, CDR1 is KGHSH and CDR2 is LQKENI. Blood replicates held 0.5 ug DNA, tumor or normal breast about 1.5 ug, two each. Sequenced by immunoSEQ multiplex PCR; TCRdb stores in-frame clones only, minus some. This sample has 20,000 to 30,000 clones, with around 70% found just once. The sequence was collected from a person aged 55 to 70 with breast cancer. The specimen was breast tumor tissue. J is TRBJ1-5 and V is TRBV18; possible D gene TRBD1, 5 bases. The CDR3 protein is CASSPQTAQPQHF. The CDR3 coding sequence is TGTGCCAGCTCACCCCAGACAGCTCAGCCCCAGCATTTT. Drawing the rest from reference TRBV18 and TRBJ1-5, the complete variable domain is NAGVMQNPRHLVRRRGQEARLRCSPMKGHSHVYWYRQLPEEGLKFMVYLQKENIIDESGMPKERFSAEFPKEGPSILRIQQVVRGDSAAYFCASSPQTAQPQHFGDGTRLSIL.